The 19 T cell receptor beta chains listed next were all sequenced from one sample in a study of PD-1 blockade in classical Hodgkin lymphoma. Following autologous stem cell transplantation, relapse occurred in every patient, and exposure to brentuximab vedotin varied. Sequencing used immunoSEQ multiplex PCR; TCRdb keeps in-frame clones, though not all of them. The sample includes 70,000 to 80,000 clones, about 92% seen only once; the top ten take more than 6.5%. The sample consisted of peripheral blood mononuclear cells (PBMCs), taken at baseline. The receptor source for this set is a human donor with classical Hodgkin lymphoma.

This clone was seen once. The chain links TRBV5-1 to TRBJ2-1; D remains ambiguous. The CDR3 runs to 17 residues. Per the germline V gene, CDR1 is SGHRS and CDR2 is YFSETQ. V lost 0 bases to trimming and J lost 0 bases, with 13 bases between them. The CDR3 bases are TGCGCCAGCAGCTTGGCCTCAGAGGCGGTCTCCTACAATGAGCAGTTCTTC. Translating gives CASSLASEAVSYNEQFF.

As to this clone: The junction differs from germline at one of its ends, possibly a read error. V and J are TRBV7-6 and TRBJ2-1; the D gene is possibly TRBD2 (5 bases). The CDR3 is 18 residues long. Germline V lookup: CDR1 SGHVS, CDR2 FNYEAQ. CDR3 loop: CASSLDQVGSPSYDEQFF. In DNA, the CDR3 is TGTGCCAGCAGCTTAGATCAGGTGGGGAGTCCAAGCTACGATGAGCAGTTCTTC.

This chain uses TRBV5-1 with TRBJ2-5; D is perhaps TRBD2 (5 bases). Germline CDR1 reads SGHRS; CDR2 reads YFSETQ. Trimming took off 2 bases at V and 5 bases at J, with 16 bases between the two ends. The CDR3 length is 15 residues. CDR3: CASSFEGEVGETQYF. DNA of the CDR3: TGCGCCAGCAGCTTTGAGGGAGAAGTGGGGGAGACCCAGTACTTC.

CDR3 region: CASSYGNQETQYF. CDR3 nucleotide sequence: TGTGCCAGCAGTTACGGGAACCAAGAGACCCAGTACTTC. The chain is built from TRBV6-5 and TRBJ2-5; D gene uncertain. Germline assignment: CDR1 MNHEY and CDR2 SVGAGI. The CDR3 totals 13 residues. Trimming left V 2 bases short and J 0 bases short, with 4 bases between.

The CDR3 loop reads CASSLVNGGGYTF. Written as DNA, the CDR3 is TGTGCCAGCAGCTTAGTCAACGGCGGTGGCTACACCTTC. The rearrangement links TRBV7-8 to TRBJ1-2; D unclear. Germline V CDR1 and CDR2: SGHVS, FQNEAQ. The CDR3 is 13 amino acids. The V end lost 1 base, the J end lost 7 bases, and 10 bases lay between the germline ends.

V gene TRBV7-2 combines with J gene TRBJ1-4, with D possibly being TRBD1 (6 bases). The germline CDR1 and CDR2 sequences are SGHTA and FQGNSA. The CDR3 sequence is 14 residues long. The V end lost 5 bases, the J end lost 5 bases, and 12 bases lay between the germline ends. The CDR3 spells CASSRWTENEKLFF. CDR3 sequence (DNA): TGTGCCAGCAGCCGATGGACAGAGAATGAAAAACTGTTTTTT. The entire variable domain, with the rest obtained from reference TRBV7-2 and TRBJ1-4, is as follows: GAGVSQSPSNKVTEKGKDVELRCDPISGHTALYWYRQSLGQGLEFLIYFQGNSAPDKSGLPSDRFSAERTGGSVSTLTIQRTQQEDSAVYLCASSRWTENEKLFFGSGTQLSVL.

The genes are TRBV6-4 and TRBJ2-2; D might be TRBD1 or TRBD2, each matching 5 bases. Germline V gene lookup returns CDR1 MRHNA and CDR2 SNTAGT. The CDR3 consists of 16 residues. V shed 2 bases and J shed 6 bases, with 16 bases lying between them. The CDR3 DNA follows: TGTGCCAGCAGTGACGTGGCAGGGAGAGGCTCCGGGGAGCTGTTTTTT. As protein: CASSDVAGRGSGELFF.

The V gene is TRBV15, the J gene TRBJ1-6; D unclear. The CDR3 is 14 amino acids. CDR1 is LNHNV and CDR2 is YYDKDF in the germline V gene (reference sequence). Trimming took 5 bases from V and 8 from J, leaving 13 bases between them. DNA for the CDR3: TGTGCCACCAGCCGGCAACTTACAGATTCACCCCTCCACTTT. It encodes CATSRQLTDSPLHF.

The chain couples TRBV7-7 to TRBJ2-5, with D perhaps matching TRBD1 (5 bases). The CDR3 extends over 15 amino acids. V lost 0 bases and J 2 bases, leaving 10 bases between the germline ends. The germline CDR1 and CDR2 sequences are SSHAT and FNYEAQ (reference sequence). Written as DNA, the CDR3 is TGTGCCAGCAGCTTAGCGTTAACAGGTCAAGAGACCCAGTACTTC. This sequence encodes CASSLALTGQETQYF.

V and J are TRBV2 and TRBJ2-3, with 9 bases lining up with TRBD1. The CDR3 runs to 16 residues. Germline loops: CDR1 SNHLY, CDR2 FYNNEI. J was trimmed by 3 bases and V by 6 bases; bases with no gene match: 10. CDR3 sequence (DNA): TGTGCCAGCAGCACCCCTACAGGGGGCCCGACAGATACGCAGTATTTT. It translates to CASSTPTGGPTDTQYF.

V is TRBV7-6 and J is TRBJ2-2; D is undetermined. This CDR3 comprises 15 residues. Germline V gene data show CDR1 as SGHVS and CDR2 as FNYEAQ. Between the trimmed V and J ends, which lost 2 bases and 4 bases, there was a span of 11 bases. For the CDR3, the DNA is TGTGCCAGCAGCTTAAGTGTAGGGCGCACCGGGGAGCTGTTTTTT. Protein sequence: CASSLSVGRTGELFF.

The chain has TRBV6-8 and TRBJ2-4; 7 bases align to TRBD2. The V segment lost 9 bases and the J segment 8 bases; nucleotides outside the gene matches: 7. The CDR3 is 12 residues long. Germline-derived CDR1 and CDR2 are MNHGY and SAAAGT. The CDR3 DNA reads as TGTGCCAGGGGGGGGAGCCAAGACATTCAGTACTTC. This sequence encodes CARGGSQDIQYF.

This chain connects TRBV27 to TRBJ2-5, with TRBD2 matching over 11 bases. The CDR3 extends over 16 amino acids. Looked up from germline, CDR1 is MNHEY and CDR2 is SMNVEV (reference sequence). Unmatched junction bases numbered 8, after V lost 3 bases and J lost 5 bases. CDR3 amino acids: CASSFARTSGFETQYF. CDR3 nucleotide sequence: TGTGCCAGCAGTTTCGCCAGGACTAGCGGGTTTGAGACCCAGTACTTC.

CDR3 DNA: TGTGCCAGCAGTTACCCCACCGGGACAGGGGGCATGAGCAATCAGCCCCAGCATTTT. It specifies CASSYPTGTGGMSNQPQHF. V gene TRBV28 combines with J gene TRBJ1-5, with 12 bases that match TRBD1. This CDR3 is 19 amino acids long. Germline CDR1 is MDHEN and CDR2 is SYDVKM. After removal of 4 bases from V and 1 base from J, the junction contained 11 bases not matched to a gene.

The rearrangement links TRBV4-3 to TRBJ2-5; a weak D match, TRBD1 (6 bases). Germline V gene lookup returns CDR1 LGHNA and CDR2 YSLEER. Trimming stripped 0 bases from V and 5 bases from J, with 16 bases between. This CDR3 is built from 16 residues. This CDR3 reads CASSQDPQGRVETQYF. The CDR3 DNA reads TGCGCCAGCAGCCAAGATCCGCAGGGGCGGGTGGAGACCCAGTACTTC.

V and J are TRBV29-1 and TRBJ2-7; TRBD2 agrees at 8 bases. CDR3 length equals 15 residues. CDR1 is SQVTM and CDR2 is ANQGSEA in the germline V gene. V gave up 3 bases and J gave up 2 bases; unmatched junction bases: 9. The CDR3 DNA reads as TGCAGCGTTGACATCCTAGCGGGCCGGGCCTACGAGCAGTACTTC. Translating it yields CSVDILAGRAYEQYF.

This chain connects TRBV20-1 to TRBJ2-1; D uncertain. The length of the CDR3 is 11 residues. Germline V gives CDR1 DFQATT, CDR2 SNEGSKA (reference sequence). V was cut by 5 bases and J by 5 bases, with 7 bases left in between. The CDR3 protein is CSAPWDNEQFF. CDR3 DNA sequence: TGCAGTGCTCCGTGGGACAATGAGCAGTTCTTC.

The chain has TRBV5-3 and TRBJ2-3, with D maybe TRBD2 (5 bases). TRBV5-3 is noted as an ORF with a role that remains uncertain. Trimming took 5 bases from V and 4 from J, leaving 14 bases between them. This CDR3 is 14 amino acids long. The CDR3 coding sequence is TGTGCCAGAAGGTTGACGGGGAGCCCAGATACGCAGTATTTT. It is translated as CARRLTGSPDTQYF.

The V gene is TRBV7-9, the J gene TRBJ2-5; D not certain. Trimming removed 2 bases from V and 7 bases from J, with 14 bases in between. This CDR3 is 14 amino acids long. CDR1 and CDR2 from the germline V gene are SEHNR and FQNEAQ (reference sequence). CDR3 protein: CASSLRQFDGTQYF. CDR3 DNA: TGTGCCAGCAGCTTACGCCAGTTTGACGGGACCCAGTACTTC.